Below, 26 T cell receptor beta chains from the same sample are listed, as sequenced in a study of blood T cell repertoires in COVID-19 (dated by TCRdb to the early 2020s). Library prep was done by the immunoSEQ multiplex PCR assay. TCRdb stores this immuneACCESS table with in-frame sequences only. Part of the clones is absent; in the studies checked, under half of the shortfall reflects unresolved V genes, and no reason is known for the rest. Present in this sample are about 140,000 clones, about 77% of which were seen just once. Jointly, the top ten make up roughly 8.6% of the sample. Material: peripheral blood. These receptors were collected from a woman aged 45-59 years with active or convalescent COVID-19.

V usage is TRBV9 and J usage is TRBJ2-2; no clear D. The CDR3 sequence is 16 residues long. Trimming removed 3 bases at V and 0 bases at J, with 12 bases between. The germline V gene has CDR1 SGDLS and CDR2 YYNGEE. For the CDR3, the DNA is TGTGCCAGCAGCGAGAGGCCATTCGCGAACACCGGGGAGCTGTTTTTT. Encoded protein: CASSERPFANTGELFF. The complete variable domain, with remaining parts taken from reference TRBV9 and TRBJ2-2, reads DSGVTQTPKHLITATGQRVTLRCSPRSGDLSVYWYQQSLDQGLQFLIQYYNGEERAKGNILERFSAQQFPDLHSELNLSSLELGDSALYFCASSERPFANTGELFFGEGSRLTVL.

This clone was recorded only once. The rearrangement joins TRBV6-5 to TRBJ1-5, with 8 positions matching TRBD1. CDR1 and CDR2 (germline): MNHEY, SVGAGI. The J segment lost 0 bases and the V segment lost 5 bases, leaving 3 bases of the junction unmatched. The CDR3 length is 15 residues. The CDR3 region has the DNA TGTGCCAGCAGTAGACAGGGGCATAGCAATCAGCCCCAGCATTTT. Encoded protein: CASSRQGHSNQPQHF.

The chain couples TRBV18 to TRBJ2-6, with D perhaps TRBD1 (6 bases). CDR1 KGHSH and CDR2 LQKENI come from the germline V gene. The CDR3 has 18 residues. Trimming removed 3 bases at V and 1 base at J, with 16 bases between. CDR3 sequence reads: CASSPVPGVTSGANVLTF. DNA for the CDR3: TGTGCCAGCTCACCGGTCCCAGGGGTGACTTCTGGGGCCAACGTCCTGACTTTC.

The chain carries TRBV30 and TRBJ1-2; D ambiguous. The V and J ends lost 0 bases and 7 bases respectively, with 24 bases between them. In germline, CDR1 is GTSNPN, CDR2 SVGIG (reference sequence). CDR3 size: 17 residues. The DNA of the CDR3 is TGTGCCTGGAGTGTTGCCGGACGGGAACGCCCAGCGTTTGGCTACACCTTC. Translated, it gives CAWSVAGRERPAFGYTF. The whole variable domain, filled in from reference TRBV30 and TRBJ1-2, reads SQTIHQWPATLVQPVGSPLSLECTVEGTSNPNLYWYRQAAGRGLQLLFYSVGIGQISSEVPQNLSASRPQDRQFILSSKKLLLSDSGFYLCAWSVAGRERPAFGYTFGSGTRLTVV.

This chain joins TRBV2 and TRBJ1-1; the match to TRBD1 covers 9 bases. Losses at the gene ends were 6 bases for V and 1 base for J; bases not matched to a gene: 6. The CDR3 totals 15 residues. In germline, CDR1 is SNHLY, CDR2 FYNNEI. The CDR3 bases are TGTGCCAGCAGCCCTAGGGACAGGGCGAACACTGAAGCTTTCTTT. This codes for CASSPRDRANTEAFF.

The genes are TRBV7-3 and TRBJ2-5, with D perhaps TRBD2 (6 bases). This CDR3 is 14 amino acids long. From germline, CDR1 is SGHTA and CDR2 FQGTGA. V was trimmed by 9 bases and J by 2 bases, leaving 16 bases between them. The CDR3 nucleotides are TGTGCCAGTGCGGTGGGAGGTCCTCAAGAGACCCAGTACTTC. Translating gives CASAVGGPQETQYF. The whole variable domain, filled in from reference TRBV7-3 and TRBJ2-5, reads GAGVSQTPSNKVTEKGKYVELRCDPISGHTALYWYRQSLGQGPEFLIYFQGTGAADDSGLPNDRFFAVRPEGSVSTLKIQRTERGDSAVYLCASAVGGPQETQYFGPGTRLLVL.

The V gene is TRBV5-1, the J gene TRBJ2-3; 9 positions match TRBD2. V lost 0 bases, J lost 0 bases, and 5 bases stayed unmatched. The CDR3 loop spans 17 amino acids. Germline V gene sequence: CDR1 SGHRS, CDR2 YFSETQ. The CDR3 here is CASSLGGSGSSTDTQYF. The CDR3 nucleotides read TGCGCCAGCAGCTTGGGTGGTAGCGGGAGCAGCACAGATACGCAGTATTTT.

This chain links TRBV18 with TRBJ2-1, with a weak D call TRBD1 (5 bases). The length of the CDR3 is 13 residues. Trimming removed 4 bases from V and 8 bases from J, with 12 bases in between. Per germline, CDR1 KGHSH and CDR2 LQKENI. The chain's CDR3 is CASSRNEGDEQFF. The CDR3, as DNA: TGTGCCAGCTCACGAAACGAAGGGGATGAGCAGTTCTTC.

This clone was detected only once. The chain couples TRBV2 to TRBJ2-1, with TRBD2 matching over 13 bases. Germline CDR1 SNHLY, CDR2 FYNNEI. J gave up 8 bases and V 7 bases, and 8 bases lay outside the gene matches. The CDR3 runs to 15 residues. The CDR3 nucleotides read TGTGCCAGCACTAGAGGGACTAGCGGGACATATGAGCAGTTCTTC. It encodes CASTRGTSGTYEQFF.

The chain joins TRBV29-1 to TRBJ1-1, with D hard to call. CDR1 SQVTM and CDR2 ANQGSEA come from the germline V gene. Trimming stripped 4 bases from V and 1 base from J, with 7 bases between. The CDR3 runs 12 residues. The CDR3 is CSVVVRNTEAFF. The CDR3 nucleotides are TGCAGCGTTGTTGTGCGGAACACTGAAGCTTTCTTT.

The chain carries TRBV2 and TRBJ1-2; 12 bases map to TRBD1. Germline V gives CDR1 SNHLY, CDR2 FYNNEI. Trimming at V came to 7 bases and at J to 7 bases, leaving 4 bases not matched to a gene. This CDR3 contains 13 residues. The CDR3 spells CASISGQGAGYTF. In nucleotides, the CDR3 is TGTGCCAGCATTTCGGGACAGGGGGCTGGCTACACCTTC. Combining the CDR3 with reference TRBV2 and TRBJ1-2 gives the whole variable domain EPEVTQTPSHQVTQMGQEVILRCVPISNHLYFYWYRQILGQKVEFLVSFYNNEISEKSEIFDDQFSVERPDGSNFTLKIRSTKLEDSAMYFCASISGQGAGYTFGSGTRLTVV.

The rearrangement joins TRBV7-3 to TRBJ1-5; TRBD1 matches 8 bases. Looked up from germline, CDR1 is SGHTA and CDR2 is FQGTGA. Trimming took 1 base from V and 6 from J; bases not matched to a gene: 5. The CDR3 runs 15 residues. The CDR3 DNA follows: TGTGCCAGCAGCTTAAGTCAGGGGACAGGTCAGCCCCAGCATTTT. It codes for CASSLSQGTGQPQHF.

CDR3 amino acids: CASSLGGVGYTF. The DNA for the CDR3 is TGTGCCAGCAGCTTAGGGGGCGTTGGCTACACCTTC. This rearrangement joins TRBV11-3 to TRBJ1-2; D is possibly TRBD1 (5 bases). This CDR3 contains 12 residues. CDR1 is SGHNT and CDR2 is YENEEA in the germline V gene. V lost 1 base, J lost 7 bases, and 7 bases lay in between. Supplemented by reference TRBV11-3 and TRBJ1-2, the full variable domain reads EAGVVQSPRYKIIEKKQPVAFWCNPISGHNTLYWYLQNLGQGPELLIRYENEEAVDDSQLPKDRFSAERLKGVDSTLKIQPAELGDSAVYLCASSLGGVGYTFGSGTRLTVV.

The chain uses TRBV4-2 and TRBJ2-4; tentative D call: TRBD2 (6 bases). The CDR3 has 15 amino acids. With 6 bases removed from V and 3 bases from J, the gap between germline ends came to 15 bases. Germline V lookup: CDR1 LGHNA, CDR2 YNFKEQ. This CDR3 is CASRDRGGVKNIQYF. CDR3 coding DNA: TGTGCCAGCAGAGACAGAGGAGGGGTCAAAAACATTCAGTACTTC.

This clone is a singleton in its sample. This chain uses TRBV30 with TRBJ1-6, with 7 positions matching TRBD1. The V segment lost 1 base and the J segment 9 bases; nucleotides outside the gene matches: 6. Germline-derived CDR1 and CDR2 are GTSNPN and SVGIG (reference sequence). CDR3 length: 14 residues. The CDR3 DNA follows: TGTGCCTGGAGTGAGGAACAGGGGACTTCACCCCTCCACTTT. Residues: CAWSEEQGTSPLHF.

The chain uses TRBV2 and TRBJ2-6; 8 positions agree with TRBD1. This CDR3 has 16 residues. V gave up 6 bases and J gave up 0 bases; unmatched junction bases: 4. Germline V lookup: CDR1 SNHLY, CDR2 FYNNEI. CDR3 residues: CASRRQGSSGANVLTF. The CDR3 DNA sequence: TGTGCCAGCAGAAGACAGGGGAGCTCTGGGGCCAACGTCCTGACTTTC.

This clone has just a few counts. Other DNA sequences in this specimen translate into the identical CDR3. This chain connects TRBV27 to TRBJ1-5, with 9 bases that match TRBD1. The CDR3 has 14 residues. Per the germline V gene, CDR1 is MNHEY and CDR2 is SMNVEV (reference sequence). Germline trimming cut 5 bases from V and 4 bases from J; bases unmatched to any gene: 3. The CDR3 sequence is CASSLDRGNQPQHF. In DNA, the CDR3 is TGTGCCAGCAGTCTGGACAGGGGAAATCAGCCCCAGCATTTT.

The chain has TRBV12-5 and TRBJ1-2; TRBD1 matches 7 bases. V was pared by 4 bases and J by 2 bases, with 10 bases of the junction left unmatched. This CDR3 region has 16 residues. The germline V gene has CDR1 LGHNT and CDR2 FRNRAP. The CDR3 reads CASGSDPGTANYGYTF. The CDR3 DNA follows: TGTGCTAGTGGTTCTGACCCCGGGACAGCGAACTATGGCTACACCTTC.

The rearrangement uses TRBV4-3 and TRBJ1-1; maybe TRBD1 (6 bases). From germline, CDR1 is LGHNA and CDR2 YSLEER. With 2 bases removed from V and 2 bases from J, the gap between germline ends came to 18 bases. This CDR3 spans 17 amino acids. DNA of the CDR3: TGCGCCAGCAGCCAAATTCACAGGGTAGGAATTAACACTGAAGCTTTCTTT. It translates to CASSQIHRVGINTEAFF.

In regard to this clone: This specimen includes other DNA sequences encoding the same CDR3. This chain joins TRBV7-2 and TRBJ1-1; D unresolved. Trimming pared 1 base from V and 0 bases from J, leaving 6 bases between. This CDR3 has 14 amino acids. Germline V gene lookup returns CDR1 SGHTA and CDR2 FQGNSA. In DNA form, the CDR3 reads TGTGCCAGCAGCTTAGGACAATTGAACACTGAAGCTTTCTTT. This sequence encodes CASSLGQLNTEAFF.

The rearrangement joins TRBV9 to TRBJ1-3, with D perhaps matching TRBD1 (6 bases). Germline CDR1 is SGDLS and CDR2 is YYNGEE. V shed 3 bases and J shed 3 bases, with 7 bases lying between them. CDR3 size: 13 residues. The CDR3 reads CASSEQGGNTIYF. The CDR3 DNA sequence: TGTGCCAGCAGCGAACAGGGTGGAAACACCATATATTTT.

The chain recombines TRBV7-9 with TRBJ1-3; a possible D gene is TRBD1 (6 bases). Trimming pared 3 bases from V and 4 bases from J, leaving 13 bases between. Germline-derived CDR1 and CDR2 are SEHNR and FQNEAQ (reference sequence). This CDR3 region has 15 residues. CDR3: CASSFSGAFGNTIYF. DNA for the CDR3: TGTGCCAGCAGCTTCTCAGGGGCATTCGGAAACACCATATATTTT.

The CDR3 loop is CASSLGVAADTQYF. Here the CDR3 DNA reads TGTGCCAGCAGCCTTGGGGTAGCGGCAGATACGCAGTATTTT. The V and J genes are TRBV11-3 and TRBJ2-3; a possible D gene is TRBD2 (6 bases). The CDR3 sequence is 14 residues long. The V and J ends lost 5 bases and 4 bases respectively, with 13 bases between them. Germline CDR1 SGHNT, CDR2 YENEEA. The full variable domain, completed using reference TRBV11-3 and TRBJ2-3, is EAGVVQSPRYKIIEKKQPVAFWCNPISGHNTLYWYLQNLGQGPELLIRYENEEAVDDSQLPKDRFSAERLKGVDSTLKIQPAELGDSAVYLCASSLGVAADTQYFGPGTRLTVL.

The rearrangement uses TRBV19 and TRBJ2-2; 10 positions match TRBD2. CDR1 is LNHDA, CDR2 SQIVND, per germline (reference sequence). The CDR3 contains 17 residues. With V trimmed by 8 bases and J by 2 bases, 11 bases remained unmatched. CDR3 sequence: CASGGTSGNPNTGELFF. The CDR3 bases are TGTGCCAGTGGGGGAACTAGCGGGAATCCAAACACCGGGGAGCTGTTTTTT.

The rearrangement uses TRBV27 and TRBJ1-1, with D possibly TRBD1 on 5 matching bases. The CDR3 is 15 residues long. The V end was cut by 8 bases, the J end by 0 bases, with 16 bases between. Germline CDR1 is MNHEY and CDR2 is SMNVEV (reference sequence). The CDR3 region is CASGSLGQMNTEAFF. The CDR3 nucleotides read TGTGCCAGCGGATCACTGGGGCAGATGAACACTGAAGCTTTCTTT.

V usage is TRBV29-1 and J usage is TRBJ1-1; 7 bases align to TRBD1. The CDR3 extends over 15 amino acids. The V gene's germline CDR1 is SQVTM and CDR2 ANQGSEA. V trimming: 5 bases; J trimming: 7 bases; junction bases outside the gene matches: 16. CDR3 nucleotides: TGCAGCGTTAAAGTGGGGCTTACAGGGGAATATGAAGCTTTCTTT. Protein: CSVKVGLTGEYEAFF.